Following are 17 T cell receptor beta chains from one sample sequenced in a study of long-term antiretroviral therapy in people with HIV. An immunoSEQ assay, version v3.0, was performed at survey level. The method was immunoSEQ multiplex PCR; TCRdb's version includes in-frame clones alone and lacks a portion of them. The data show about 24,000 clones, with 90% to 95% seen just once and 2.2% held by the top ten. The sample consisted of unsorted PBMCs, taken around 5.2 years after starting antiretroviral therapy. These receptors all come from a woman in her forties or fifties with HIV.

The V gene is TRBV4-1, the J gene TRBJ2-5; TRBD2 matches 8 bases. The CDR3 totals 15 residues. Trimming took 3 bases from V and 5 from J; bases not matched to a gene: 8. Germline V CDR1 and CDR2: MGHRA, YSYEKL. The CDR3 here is CASSHPGLGKETQYF. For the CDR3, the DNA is TGCGCCAGCAGCCATCCGGGACTAGGGAAGGAGACCCAGTACTTC.

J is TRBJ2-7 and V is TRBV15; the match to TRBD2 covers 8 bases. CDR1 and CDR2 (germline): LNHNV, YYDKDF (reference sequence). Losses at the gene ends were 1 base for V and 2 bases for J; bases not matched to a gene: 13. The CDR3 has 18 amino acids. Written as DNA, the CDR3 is TGTGCCACCAGCAGAGCTACGGGAGGGCCAAAGATTCCCTACGAGCAGTACTTC. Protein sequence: CATSRATGGPKIPYEQYF.

The CDR3 loop reads CASSGLAGGWSSTDTQYF. The CDR3 nucleotides are TGTGCCAGTAGCGGACTAGCGGGAGGTTGGTCGAGTACAGATACGCAGTATTTT. The chain combines TRBV7-2 with TRBJ2-3; TRBD2 aligns across 14 bases. Germline V gene sequence: CDR1 SGHTA, CDR2 FQGNSA. This CDR3 contains 18 residues. Trimming removed 9 bases from V and 3 bases from J; junction bases left unmatched: 14.

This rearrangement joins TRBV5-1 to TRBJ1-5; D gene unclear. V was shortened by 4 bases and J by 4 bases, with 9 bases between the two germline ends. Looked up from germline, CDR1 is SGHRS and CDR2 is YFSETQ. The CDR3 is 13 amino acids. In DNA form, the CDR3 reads TGCGCCAGCAGCCTCGGGGAGAATCAGCCCCAGCATTTT. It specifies CASSLGENQPQHF.

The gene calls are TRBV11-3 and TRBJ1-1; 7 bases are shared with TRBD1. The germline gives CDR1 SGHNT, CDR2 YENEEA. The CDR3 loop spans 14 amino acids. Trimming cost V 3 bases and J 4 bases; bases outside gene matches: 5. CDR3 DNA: TGTGCCAGCAGCTTTACAGGGGATGGCACTGAAGCTTTCTTT. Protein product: CASSFTGDGTEAFF.

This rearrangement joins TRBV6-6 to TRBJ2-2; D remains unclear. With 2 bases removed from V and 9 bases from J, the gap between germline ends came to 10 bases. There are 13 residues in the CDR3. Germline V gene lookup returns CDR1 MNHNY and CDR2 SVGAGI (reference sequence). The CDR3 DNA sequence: TGTGCCAGCAGTTACAGGCAGGCTCGGGAGCTGTTTTTT. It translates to CASSYRQARELFF.

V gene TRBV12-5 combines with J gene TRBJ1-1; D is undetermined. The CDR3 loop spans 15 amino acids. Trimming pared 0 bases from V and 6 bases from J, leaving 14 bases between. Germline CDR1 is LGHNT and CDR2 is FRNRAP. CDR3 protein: CASGLVRFGTSEAFF. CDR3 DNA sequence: TGTGCTAGTGGTTTGGTAAGGTTTGGTACTTCTGAAGCTTTCTTT. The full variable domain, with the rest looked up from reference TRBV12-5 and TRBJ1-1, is DARVTQTPRHKVTEMGQEVTMRCQPILGHNTVFWYRQTMMQGLELLAYFRNRAPLDDSGMPKDRFSAEMPDATLATLKIQPSEPRDSAVYFCASGLVRFGTSEAFFGQGTRLTVV.

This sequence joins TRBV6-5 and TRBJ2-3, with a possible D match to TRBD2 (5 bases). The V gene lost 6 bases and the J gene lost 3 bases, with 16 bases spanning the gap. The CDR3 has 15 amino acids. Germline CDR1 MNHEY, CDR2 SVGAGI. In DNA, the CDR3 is TGTGCCAGCAGCTTCGACCGGGGATCGACAGATACGCAGTATTTT. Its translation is CASSFDRGSTDTQYF.

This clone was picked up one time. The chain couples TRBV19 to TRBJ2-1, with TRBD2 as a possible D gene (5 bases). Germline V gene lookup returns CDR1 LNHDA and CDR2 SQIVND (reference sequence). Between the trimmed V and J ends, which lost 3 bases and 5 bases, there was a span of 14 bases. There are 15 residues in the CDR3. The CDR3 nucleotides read TGTGCCAGTAGTATGGACTCCCTGGGGAACAATGAGCAGTTCTTC. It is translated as CASSMDSLGNNEQFF.

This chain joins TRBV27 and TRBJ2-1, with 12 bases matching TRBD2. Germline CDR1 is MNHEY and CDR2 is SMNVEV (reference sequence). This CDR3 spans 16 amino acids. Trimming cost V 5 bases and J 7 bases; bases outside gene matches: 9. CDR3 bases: TGTGCCAGCAGTACTCCGACTAGCGGGAGTGCAAATGAGCAGTTCTTC. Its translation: CASSTPTSGSANEQFF.

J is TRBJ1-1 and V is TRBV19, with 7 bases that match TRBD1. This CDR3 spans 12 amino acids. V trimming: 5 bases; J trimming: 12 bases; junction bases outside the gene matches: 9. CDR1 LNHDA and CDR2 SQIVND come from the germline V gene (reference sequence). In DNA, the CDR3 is TGTGCCAGTAGTCCAGGAACAGGGGCTACTTTCTTT. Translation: CASSPGTGATFF. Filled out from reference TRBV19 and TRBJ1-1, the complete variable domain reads DGGITQSPKYLFRKEGQNVTLSCEQNLNHDAMYWYRQDPGQGLRLIYYSQIVNDFQKGDIAEGYSVSREKKESFPLTVTSAQKNPTAFYLCASSPGTGATFFGQGTRLTVV.

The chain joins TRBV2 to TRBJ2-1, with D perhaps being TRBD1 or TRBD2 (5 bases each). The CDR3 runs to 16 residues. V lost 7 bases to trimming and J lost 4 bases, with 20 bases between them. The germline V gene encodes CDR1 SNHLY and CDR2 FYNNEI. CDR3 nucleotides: TGTGCCAGCAACCCAATCTCGGGGCCGAAATACAATGAGCAGTTCTTC. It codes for CASNPISGPKYNEQFF. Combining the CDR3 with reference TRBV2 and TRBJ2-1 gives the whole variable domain EPEVTQTPSHQVTQMGQEVILRCVPISNHLYFYWYRQILGQKVEFLVSFYNNEISEKSEIFDDQFSVERPDGSNFTLKIRSTKLEDSAMYFCASNPISGPKYNEQFFGPGTRLTVL.

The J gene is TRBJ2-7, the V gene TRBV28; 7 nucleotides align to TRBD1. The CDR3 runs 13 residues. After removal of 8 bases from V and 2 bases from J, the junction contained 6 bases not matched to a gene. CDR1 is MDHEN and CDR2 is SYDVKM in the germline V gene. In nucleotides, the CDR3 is TGTGCCAGCTGGGGGCAGGGGGCCTACGAGCAGTACTTC. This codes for CASWGQGAYEQYF.

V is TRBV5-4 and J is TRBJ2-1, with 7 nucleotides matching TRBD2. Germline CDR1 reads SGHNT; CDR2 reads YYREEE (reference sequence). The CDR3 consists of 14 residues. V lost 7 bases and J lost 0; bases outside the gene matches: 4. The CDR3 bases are TGTGCCAGCCACGAGCGGGACTCCTACAATGAGCAGTTCTTC. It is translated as CASHERDSYNEQFF. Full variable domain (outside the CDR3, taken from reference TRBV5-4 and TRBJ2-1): ETGVTQSPTHLIKTRGQQVTLRCSSQSGHNTVSWYQQALGQGPQFIFQYYREEENGRGNFPPRFSGLQFPNYSSELNVNALELDDSALYLCASHERDSYNEQFFGPGTRLTVL.

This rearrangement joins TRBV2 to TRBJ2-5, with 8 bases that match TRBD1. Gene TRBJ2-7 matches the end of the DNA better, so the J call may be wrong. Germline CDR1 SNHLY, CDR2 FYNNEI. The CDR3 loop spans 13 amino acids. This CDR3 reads CASRNRGSYEQYF. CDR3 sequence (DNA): TGTGCCAGCAGAAACAGGGGGTCCTACGAGCAGTACTTC.

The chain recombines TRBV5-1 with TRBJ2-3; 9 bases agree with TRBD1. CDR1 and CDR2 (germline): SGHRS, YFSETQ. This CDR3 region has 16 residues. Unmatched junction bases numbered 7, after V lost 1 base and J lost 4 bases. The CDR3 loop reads CASSLTGQGLSDTQYF. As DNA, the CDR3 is TGCGCCAGCAGCTTGACGGGACAGGGCCTTTCAGATACGCAGTATTTT.

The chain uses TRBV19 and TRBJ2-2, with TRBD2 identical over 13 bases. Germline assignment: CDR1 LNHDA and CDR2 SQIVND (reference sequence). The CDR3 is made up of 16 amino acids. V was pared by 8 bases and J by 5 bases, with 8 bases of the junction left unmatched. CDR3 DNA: TGTGCCAGTGGGGGACTAGCGGGAAAATATACCGGGGAGCTGTTTTTT. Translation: CASGGLAGKYTGELFF.